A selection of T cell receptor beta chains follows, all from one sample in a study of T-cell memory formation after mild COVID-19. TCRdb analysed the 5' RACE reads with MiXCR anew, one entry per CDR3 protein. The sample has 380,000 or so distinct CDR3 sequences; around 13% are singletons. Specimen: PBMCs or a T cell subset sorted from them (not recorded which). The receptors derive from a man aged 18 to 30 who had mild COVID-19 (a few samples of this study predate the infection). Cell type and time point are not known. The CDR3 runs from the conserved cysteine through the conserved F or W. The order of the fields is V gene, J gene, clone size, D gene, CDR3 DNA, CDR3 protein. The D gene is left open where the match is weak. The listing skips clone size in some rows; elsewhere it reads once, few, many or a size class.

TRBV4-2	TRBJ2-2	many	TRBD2	TGTGCCAGCAGCGCAGCGGGGGAGAACACCGGGGAGCTGTTTTTT	CASSAAGENTGELFF
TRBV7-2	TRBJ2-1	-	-	TGTGCCAGCCGAAACAGGGTGTACAATGAGCAGTTCTTC	CASRNRVYNEQFF
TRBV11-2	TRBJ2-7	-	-	TGTGCCAGCAGCTCCGGCATGGCCCTTCAGGAGCAGTACTTC	CASSSGMALQEQYF
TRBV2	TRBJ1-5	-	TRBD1	TGTGCCAGCAGCCCGGGACAGGGCTTTGTTCAGCCCCAGCATTTT	CASSPGQGFVQPQHF
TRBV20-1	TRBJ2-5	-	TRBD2	TGCAGTGCTACCCCGGGGAGCGGGGGGGCAAGAGAGACCCAGTACTTC	CSATPGSGGARETQYF
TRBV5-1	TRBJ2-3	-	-	TGCGCCAGCAGCTTGGATGGGTATAGCACAGATACGCAGTATTTT	CASSLDGYSTDTQYF
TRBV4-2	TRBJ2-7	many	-	TGTGCCAGCAGTCACGCAGGGAAACCCTACGAGCAGTACTTC	CASSHAGKPYEQYF
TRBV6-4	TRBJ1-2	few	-	TGTGCCAGCAGTGACTACGCAGGGGCGTCCTATGGCTACACCTTC	CASSDYAGASYGYTF
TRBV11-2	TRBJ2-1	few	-	TGTGCCAGCAGCTTAGAAGTTGAGCAGTTCTTC	CASSLEVEQFF
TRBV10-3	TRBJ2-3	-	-	TGTGCCATCAGTGGGGGGGAACCGGTAATCCCGCAGTATTTT	CAISGGEPVIPQYF
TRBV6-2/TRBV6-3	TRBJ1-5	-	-	TGTGCCAGCAGCCACAGGGTCGGGCAGCCCCAGCATTTT	CASSHRVGQPQHF
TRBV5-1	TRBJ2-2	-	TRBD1	TGCGCCAGCAGCACCTCCGGGACAGGGCGCACCGGGGAGCTGTTTTTT	CASSTSGTGRTGELFF
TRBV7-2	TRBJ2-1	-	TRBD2	TGTGCCAGCAGCTATAGCGGGGGGGCCGCTCATGAGCAGTTGTTC	CASSYSGGAAHEQLF
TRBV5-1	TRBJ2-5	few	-	TGCGCCAGCAGCTTGGGTGTCCGGGGCGGGGAGACCCAGTACTTC	CASSLGVRGGETQYF
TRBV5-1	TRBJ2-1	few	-	TGCGCCAGCAGCTCAGGGGTATTGACCTACAATGAGCAGTTCTTC	CASSSGVLTYNEQFF
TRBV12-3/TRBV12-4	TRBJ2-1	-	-	TGTGCCAGCAGCCGAGAGTACCCCGGGGAGCAGTTCTTC	CASSREYPGEQFF
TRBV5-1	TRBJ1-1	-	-	TGCGCCAGCAGCTTGTCGGGGGGAGAGCTCACTGAAGCTTTCTTT	CASSLSGGELTEAFF
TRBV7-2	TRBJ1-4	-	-	TGTGCCAGCAGCTTATTTGTGGCTAATGAAAAACTGTTTTTT	CASSLFVANEKLFF
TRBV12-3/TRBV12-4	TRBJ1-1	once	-	TGTGCCAGCAGTTTAGAAGAGCCGGCTTTCTTT	CASSLEEPAFF
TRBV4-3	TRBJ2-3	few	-	TGCGCCAGCAGCCAAGATATGGCCTTGGGGGATACGCAGTATTTT	CASSQDMALGDTQYF
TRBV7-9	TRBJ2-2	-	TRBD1	TGTGCCAGCAGGGCCGGGACAGTGGACACCGGGGAGCTGTTTTTT	CASRAGTVDTGELFF
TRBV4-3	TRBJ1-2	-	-	TGCGCCAGCAGCCAAGATCAAGATCGGTTAGGCTATGGCTACACCTTC	CASSQDQDRLGYGYTF
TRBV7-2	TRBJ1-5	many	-	TGTGCCAGCAGCCCCTGGACGGGTCAAAATCAGCCCCAGCATTTT	CASSPWTGQNQPQHF
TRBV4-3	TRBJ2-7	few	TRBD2	TGCGCCAGCAGCCAAGAACGGGGGGACCCTGCCTACGAGCAGTACTTC	CASSQERGDPAYEQYF
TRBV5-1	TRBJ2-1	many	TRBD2	TGCGCCAGCAGCTGGACTAGCAATGAGCAGTTCTTC	CASSWTSNEQFF
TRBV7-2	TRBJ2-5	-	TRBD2	TGTGCCAGCAGCTTACCGGGGGGGATGGAAGAGACCCAGTACTTC	CASSLPGGMEETQYF
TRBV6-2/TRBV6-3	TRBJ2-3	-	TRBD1	TGTGCCAGCAGTAAACGAACAGGGGTTGGCAAGACAGATACGCAGTATTTT	CASSKRTGVGKTDTQYF
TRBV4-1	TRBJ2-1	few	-	TGCGCCAGCAGCCAAGAGCGGAGGGATGAGCAGTTCTTC	CASSQERRDEQFF
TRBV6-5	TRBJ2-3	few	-	TGTGCCAGCCGAAACCATCTTAGCGGAGATACGCAGTATTTT	CASRNHLSGDTQYF
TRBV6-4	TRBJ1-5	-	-	TGTGCCAGCAGTGACTCGAGTAGGGTTAGTGGTCAGCCCCAGCATTTT	CASSDSSRVSGQPQHF
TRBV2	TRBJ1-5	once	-	TGTGCCAGCTCGAGGGTTATGGCGAGCAATCAGCCCCAGCATTTT	CASSRVMASNQPQHF
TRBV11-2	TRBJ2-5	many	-	TGTGCCAGCAGCTTAGGAAGGCAGATCGGGACCCAGTACTTC	CASSLGRQIGTQYF
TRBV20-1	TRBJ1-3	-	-	TGCAGTGCTAGAGATTTTGGGGGGGAAAGAGGCTCTGGAAACACCATATATTTT	CSARDFGGERGSGNTIYF
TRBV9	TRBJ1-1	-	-	TGTGCCAGCAGCGGGGCACAGCCGAACACTGAAGCTTTCTTT	CASSGAQPNTEAFF
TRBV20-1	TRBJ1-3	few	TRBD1	TGCAGTGCAGTACAGGGGCCCGGAAACACCATATATTTT	CSAVQGPGNTIYF
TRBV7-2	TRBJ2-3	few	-	TGTGCCAGCAGCCGGCGGACTAACACAGATACGCAGTATTTT	CASSRRTNTDTQYF
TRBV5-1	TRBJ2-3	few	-	TGCGCCAGCAGCTTTTTCGGGGATACGCAGTATTTT	CASSFFGDTQYF
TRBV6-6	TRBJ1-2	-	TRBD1	TGTGCCAGCAGTTACTCTGGGGGACAGGGGGATAGAGGCTACACCTTC	CASSYSGGQGDRGYTF
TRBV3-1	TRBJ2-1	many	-	TGTGCCAGCAGCCATTACGGGCAGAGCTACAATGAGCAGTTCTTC	CASSHYGQSYNEQFF
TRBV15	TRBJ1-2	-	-	TGTGCCACCAGCAGAGATCTAGGGCAGGGCGGTGGCTACACCTTC	CATSRDLGQGGGYTF